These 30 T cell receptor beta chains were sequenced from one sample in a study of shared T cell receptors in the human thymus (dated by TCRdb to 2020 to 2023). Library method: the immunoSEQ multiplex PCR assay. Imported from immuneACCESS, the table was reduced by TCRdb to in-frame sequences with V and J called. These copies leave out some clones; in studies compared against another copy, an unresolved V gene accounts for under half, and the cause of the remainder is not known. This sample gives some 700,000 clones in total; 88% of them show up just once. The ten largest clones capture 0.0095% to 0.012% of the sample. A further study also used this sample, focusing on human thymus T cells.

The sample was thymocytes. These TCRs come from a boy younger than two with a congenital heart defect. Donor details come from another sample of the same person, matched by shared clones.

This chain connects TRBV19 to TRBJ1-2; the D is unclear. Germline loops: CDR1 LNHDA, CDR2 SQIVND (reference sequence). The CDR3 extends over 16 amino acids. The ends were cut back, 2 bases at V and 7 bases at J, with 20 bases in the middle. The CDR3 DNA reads TGTGCCAGTAGTATACTGGCAGAACCTAGATCTTCTGGCTACACCTTC. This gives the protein CASSILAEPRSSGYTF.

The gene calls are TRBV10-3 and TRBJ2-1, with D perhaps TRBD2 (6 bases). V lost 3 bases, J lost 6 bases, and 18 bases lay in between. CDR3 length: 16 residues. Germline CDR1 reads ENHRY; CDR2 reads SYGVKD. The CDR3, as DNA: TGTGCCATCAGTGATTTAAACCGGGACTTCGTCAATGAGCAGTTCTTC. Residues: CAISDLNRDFVNEQFF.

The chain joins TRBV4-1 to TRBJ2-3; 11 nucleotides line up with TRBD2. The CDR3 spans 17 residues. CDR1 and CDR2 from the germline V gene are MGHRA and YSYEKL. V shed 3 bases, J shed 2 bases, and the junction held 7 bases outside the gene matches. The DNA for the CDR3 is TGCGCCAGCAGCCACCCCGTTAGCGGGAGGGCCACAGATACGCAGTATTTT. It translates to CASSHPVSGRATDTQYF.

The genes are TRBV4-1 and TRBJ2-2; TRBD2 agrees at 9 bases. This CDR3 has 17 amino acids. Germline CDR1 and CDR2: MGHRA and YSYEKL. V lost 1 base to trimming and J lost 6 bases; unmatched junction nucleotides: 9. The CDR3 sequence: CASSQAHSGRGSGELFF. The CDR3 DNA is TGCGCCAGCAGCCAAGCCCATAGCGGGAGAGGTTCCGGGGAGCTGTTTTTT.

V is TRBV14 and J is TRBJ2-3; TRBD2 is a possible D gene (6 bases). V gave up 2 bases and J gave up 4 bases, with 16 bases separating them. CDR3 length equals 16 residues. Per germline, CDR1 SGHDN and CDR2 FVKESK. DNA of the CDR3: TGTGCCAGCAGCCAAAATCAGGAGGGCTACGCAGATACGCAGTATTTT. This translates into CASSQNQEGYADTQYF.

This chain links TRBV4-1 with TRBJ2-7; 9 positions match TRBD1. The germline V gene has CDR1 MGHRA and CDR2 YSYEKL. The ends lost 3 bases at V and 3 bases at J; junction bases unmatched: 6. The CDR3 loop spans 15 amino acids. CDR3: CASSQGRDRVYEQYF. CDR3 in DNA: TGCGCCAGCAGCCAGGGGCGGGACAGGGTCTACGAGCAGTACTTC.

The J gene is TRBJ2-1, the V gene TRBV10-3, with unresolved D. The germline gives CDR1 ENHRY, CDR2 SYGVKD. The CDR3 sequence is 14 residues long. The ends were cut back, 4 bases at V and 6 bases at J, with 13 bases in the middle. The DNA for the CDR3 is TGTGCCATCAGTGGACTCCTACGAGGCAATGAGCAGTTCTTC. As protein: CAISGLLRGNEQFF.

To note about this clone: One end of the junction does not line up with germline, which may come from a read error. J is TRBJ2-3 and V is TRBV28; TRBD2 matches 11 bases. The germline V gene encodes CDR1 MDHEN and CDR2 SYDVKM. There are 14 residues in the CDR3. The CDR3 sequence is CASSSGLAGGPLGF. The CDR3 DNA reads TGTGCCAGCAGTTCCGGCTTAGCGGGAGGGCCCTTAGGTTTT.

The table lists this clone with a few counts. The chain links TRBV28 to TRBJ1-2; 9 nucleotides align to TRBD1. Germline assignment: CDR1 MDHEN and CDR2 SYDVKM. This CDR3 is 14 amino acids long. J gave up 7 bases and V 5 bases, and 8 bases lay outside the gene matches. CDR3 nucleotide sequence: TGTGCCAGCAGTCTCAGGACAGGGGAAGGTGGCTACACCTTC. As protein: CASSLRTGEGGYTF.

CDR3 DNA sequence: TGCGCCAGCAGCGGACACGCGGGGGCACTCCCCTATGGCTACACCTTC. This gives the protein CASSGHAGALPYGYTF. V is TRBV5-1 and J is TRBJ1-2; D possibly corresponds to TRBD1 (6 bases). The CDR3 is 16 amino acids. Germline CDR1 reads SGHRS; CDR2 reads YFSETQ. V was cut by 4 bases and J by 4 bases, with 20 bases left in between.

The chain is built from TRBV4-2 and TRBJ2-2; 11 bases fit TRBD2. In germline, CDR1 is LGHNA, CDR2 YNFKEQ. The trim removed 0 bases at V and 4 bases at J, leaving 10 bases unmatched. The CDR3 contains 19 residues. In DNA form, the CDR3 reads TGTGCCAGCAGCCAAGAGCGGTCTAGCGGGAGGAGGGGCACCGGGGAGCTGTTTTTT. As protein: CASSQERSSGRRGTGELFF.

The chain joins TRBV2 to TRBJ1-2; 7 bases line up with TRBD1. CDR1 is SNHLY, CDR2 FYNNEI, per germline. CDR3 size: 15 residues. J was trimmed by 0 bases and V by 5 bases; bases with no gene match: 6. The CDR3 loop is CASSHRGLANYGYTF. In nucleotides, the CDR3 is TGTGCCAGCAGTCACAGGGGATTGGCTAACTATGGCTACACCTTC. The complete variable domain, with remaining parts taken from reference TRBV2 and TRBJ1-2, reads EPEVTQTPSHQVTQMGQEVILRCVPISNHLYFYWYRQILGQKVEFLVSFYNNEISEKSEIFDDQFSVERPDGSNFTLKIRSTKLEDSAMYFCASSHRGLANYGYTFGSGTRLTVV.

CDR3 amino acids: CASSFEAYTEAFF. The CDR3 DNA reads TGTGCCAGCAGCTTTGAGGCGTACACTGAAGCTTTCTTT. V is TRBV7-9 and J is TRBJ1-1, with unresolved D. This CDR3 region has 13 residues. Looked up from germline, CDR1 is SEHNR and CDR2 is FQNEAQ (reference sequence). V lost 3 bases, J lost 3 bases, and 8 bases lay in between.

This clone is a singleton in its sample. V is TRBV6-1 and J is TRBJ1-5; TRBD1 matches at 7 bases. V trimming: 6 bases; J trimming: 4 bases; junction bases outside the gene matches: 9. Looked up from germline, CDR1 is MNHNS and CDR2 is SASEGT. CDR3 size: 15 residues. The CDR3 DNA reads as TGTGCCAGCAGGGGAGACAGGGTTCCTAATCAGCCCCAGCATTTT. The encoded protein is CASRGDRVPNQPQHF.

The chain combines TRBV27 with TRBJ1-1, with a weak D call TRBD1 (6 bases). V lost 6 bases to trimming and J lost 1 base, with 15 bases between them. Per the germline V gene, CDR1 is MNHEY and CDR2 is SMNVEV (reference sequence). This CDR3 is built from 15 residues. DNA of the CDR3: TGTGCCAGCAGCACGAGGGACACCCAGAACACTGAAGCTTTCTTT. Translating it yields CASSTRDTQNTEAFF.

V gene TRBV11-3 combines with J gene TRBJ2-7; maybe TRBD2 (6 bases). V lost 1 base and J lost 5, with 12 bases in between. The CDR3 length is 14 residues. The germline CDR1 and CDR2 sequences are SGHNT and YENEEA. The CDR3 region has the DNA TGTGCCAGCAGCTTAGGGACGGGGAGGCACGAGCAGTACTTC. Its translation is CASSLGTGRHEQYF.

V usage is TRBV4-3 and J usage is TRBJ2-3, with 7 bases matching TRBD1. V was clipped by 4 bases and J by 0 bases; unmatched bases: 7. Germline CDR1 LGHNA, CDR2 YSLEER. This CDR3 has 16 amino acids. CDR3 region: CASSPRPDRSTDTQYF. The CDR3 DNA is TGCGCCAGCAGCCCAAGGCCGGACAGGAGCACAGATACGCAGTATTTT.

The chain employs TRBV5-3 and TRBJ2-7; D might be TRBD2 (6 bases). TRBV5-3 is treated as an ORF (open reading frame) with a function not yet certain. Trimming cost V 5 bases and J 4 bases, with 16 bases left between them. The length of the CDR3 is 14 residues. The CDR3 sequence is CARRSPGLDYEQYF. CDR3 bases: TGTGCCAGAAGGTCTCCGGGACTCGATTACGAGCAGTACTTC.

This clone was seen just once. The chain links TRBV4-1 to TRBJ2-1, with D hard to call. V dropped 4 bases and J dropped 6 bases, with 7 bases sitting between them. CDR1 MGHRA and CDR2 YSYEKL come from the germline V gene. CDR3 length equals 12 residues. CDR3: CASSPRINEQFF. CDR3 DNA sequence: TGCGCCAGCAGCCCCAGGATCAATGAGCAGTTCTTC.

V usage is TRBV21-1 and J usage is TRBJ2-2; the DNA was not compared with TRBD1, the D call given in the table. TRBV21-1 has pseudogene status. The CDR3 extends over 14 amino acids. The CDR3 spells CATSTGVNTGELFF. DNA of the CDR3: TGTGCCACCTCTACAGGGGTGAACACCGGGGAGCTGTTTTTT.

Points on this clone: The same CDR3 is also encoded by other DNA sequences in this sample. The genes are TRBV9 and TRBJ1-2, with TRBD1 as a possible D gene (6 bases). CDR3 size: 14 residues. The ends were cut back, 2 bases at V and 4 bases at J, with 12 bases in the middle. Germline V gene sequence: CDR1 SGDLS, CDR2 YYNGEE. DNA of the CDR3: TGTGCCAGCAGCGTGGGTGGACAGCCCTATGGCTACACCTTC. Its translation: CASSVGGQPYGYTF.

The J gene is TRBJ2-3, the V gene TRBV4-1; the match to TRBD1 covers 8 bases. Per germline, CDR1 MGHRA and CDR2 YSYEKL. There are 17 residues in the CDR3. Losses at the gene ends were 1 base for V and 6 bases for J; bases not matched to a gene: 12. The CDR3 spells CASSQAAGRGHRDTQYF. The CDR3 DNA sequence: TGCGCCAGCAGCCAAGCGGCGGGCAGGGGGCATCGGGATACGCAGTATTTT.

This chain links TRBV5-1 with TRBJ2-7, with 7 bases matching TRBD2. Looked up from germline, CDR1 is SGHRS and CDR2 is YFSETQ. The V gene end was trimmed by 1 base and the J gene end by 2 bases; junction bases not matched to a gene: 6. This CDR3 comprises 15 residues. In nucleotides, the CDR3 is TGCGCCAGCAGCTTGAGAACGGGAGGCACCTACGAGCAGTACTTC. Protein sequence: CASSLRTGGTYEQYF. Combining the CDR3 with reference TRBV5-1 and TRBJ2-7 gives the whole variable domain KAGVTQTPRYLIKTRGQQVTLSCSPISGHRSVSWYQQTPGQGLQFLFEYFSETQRNKGNFPGRFSGRQFSNSRSEMNVSTLELGDSALYLCASSLRTGGTYEQYFGPGTRLTVT.

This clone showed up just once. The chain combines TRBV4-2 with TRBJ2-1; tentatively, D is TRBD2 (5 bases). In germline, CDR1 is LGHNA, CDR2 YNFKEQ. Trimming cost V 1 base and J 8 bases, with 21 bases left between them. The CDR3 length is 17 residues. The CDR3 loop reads CASSQGFGIPGRYEQFF. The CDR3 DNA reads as TGTGCCAGCAGCCAAGGCTTCGGGATCCCCGGTCGGTATGAGCAGTTCTTC.

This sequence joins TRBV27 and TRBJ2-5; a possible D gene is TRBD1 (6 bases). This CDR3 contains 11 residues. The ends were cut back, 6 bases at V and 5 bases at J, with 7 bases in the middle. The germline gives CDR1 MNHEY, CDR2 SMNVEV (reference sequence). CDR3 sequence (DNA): TGTGCCAGCAGCCAGGGGGAGACCCAGTACTTC. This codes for CASSQGETQYF.

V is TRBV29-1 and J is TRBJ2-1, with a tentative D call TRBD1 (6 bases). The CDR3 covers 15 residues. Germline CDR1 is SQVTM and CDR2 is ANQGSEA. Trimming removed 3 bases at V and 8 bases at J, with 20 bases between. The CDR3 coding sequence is TGCAGCGTTGATAATAGACCCGAGACAGGAGATGAGCAGTTCTTC. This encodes CSVDNRPETGDEQFF.

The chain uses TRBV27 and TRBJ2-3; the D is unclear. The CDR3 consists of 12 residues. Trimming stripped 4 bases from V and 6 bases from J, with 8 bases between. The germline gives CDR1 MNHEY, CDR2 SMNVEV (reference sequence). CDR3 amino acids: CASSSVEDTQYF. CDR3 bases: TGTGCCAGCAGTTCCGTAGAGGATACGCAGTATTTT.

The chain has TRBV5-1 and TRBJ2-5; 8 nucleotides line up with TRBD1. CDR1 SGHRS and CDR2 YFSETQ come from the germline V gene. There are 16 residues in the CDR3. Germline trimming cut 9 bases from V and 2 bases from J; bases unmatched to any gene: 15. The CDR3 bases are TGCGCCACCTCGAAGGGGCAGGGGGCGACGCAAGAGACCCAGTACTTC. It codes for CATSKGQGATQETQYF.

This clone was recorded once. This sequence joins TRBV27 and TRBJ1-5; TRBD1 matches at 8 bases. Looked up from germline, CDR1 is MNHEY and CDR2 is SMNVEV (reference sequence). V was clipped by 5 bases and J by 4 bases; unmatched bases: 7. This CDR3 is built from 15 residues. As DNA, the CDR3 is TGTGCCAGCAGTGTCAGACAGGGGCGTAATCAGCCCCAGCATTTT. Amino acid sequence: CASSVRQGRNQPQHF.

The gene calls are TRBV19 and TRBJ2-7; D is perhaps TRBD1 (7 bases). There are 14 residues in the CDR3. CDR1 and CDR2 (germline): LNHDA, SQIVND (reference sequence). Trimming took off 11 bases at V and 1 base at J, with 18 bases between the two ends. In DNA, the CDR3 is TGTGCCGACTTCTCAGGGGGGAGATCCTACGAGCAGTACTTC. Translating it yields CADFSGGRSYEQYF.